These 21 T cell receptor beta chains share one sample of origin, sequenced in a study of T cell responses to AZD1222 COVID-19 vaccine. Libraries were prepared by immunoSEQ multiplex PCR; TCRdb keeps only in-frame clonotypes and omits some of them. The sample consists of 85,000 to 100,000 clones, around 90% of them appearing once. This material consisted of peripheral blood, taken on day 0 of AZD1222 vaccination. Receptors were obtained from an adult in good health.

V usage is TRBV6-5 and J usage is TRBJ1-1; D is unclear. The germline gives CDR1 MNHEY, CDR2 SVGAGI. Trimming pared 0 bases from V and 0 bases from J, leaving 8 bases between. The length of the CDR3 is 15 residues. CDR3 bases: TGTGCCAGCAGTTACTCTAGGCGGCTGAACACTGAAGCTTTCTTT. It encodes CASSYSRRLNTEAFF.

This clone came up once. The chain links TRBV6-5 to TRBJ1-1, with D unclear. This CDR3 has 16 amino acids. Trimming stripped 0 bases from V and 6 bases from J, with 17 bases between. CDR1 is MNHEY, CDR2 SVGAGI, per germline. The CDR3, as DNA: TGTGCCAGCAGTTACTCGAGAAGGAGGGTAAACCCTGAAGCTTTCTTT. Residues: CASSYSRRRVNPEAFF.

The chain recombines TRBV6-2 or TRBV6-3 with TRBJ2-3; 7 bases agree with TRBD2. Germline CDR1 and CDR2: MNHEY and SVGEGT. CDR3 length equals 14 residues. V shed 4 bases, J shed 4 bases, and the junction held 5 bases outside the gene matches. The CDR3, as DNA: TGTGCCAGCAGTTCCCCGGGGGGATCAGATACGCAGTATTTT. This encodes CASSSPGGSDTQYF.

V gene TRBV29-1 combines with J gene TRBJ1-2; D might be TRBD1 (5 bases). This CDR3 has 12 amino acids. Germline CDR1 reads SQVTM; CDR2 reads ANQGSEA. Trimming removed 1 base at V and 6 bases at J, with 9 bases between. CDR3 sequence: CSVEGWGDGYTF. CDR3 nucleotides: TGCAGCGTTGAAGGGTGGGGGGATGGCTACACCTTC.

The CDR3 nucleotides read TGTGCCTGCCGACTAGCGGGGGGCCGCACAGATACGCAGTATTTT. Translation: CACRLAGGRTDTQYF. The genes are TRBV5-4 and TRBJ2-3; 13 nucleotides align to TRBD2. Germline V lookup: CDR1 SGHNT, CDR2 YYREEE (reference sequence). The J segment lost 1 base and the V segment lost 10 bases, leaving 6 bases of the junction unmatched. The CDR3 spans 15 residues. Full variable domain (missing parts from reference TRBV5-4 and TRBJ2-3): ETGVTQSPTHLIKTRGQQVTLRCSSQSGHNTVSWYQQALGQGPQFIFQYYREEENGRGNFPPRFSGLQFPNYSSELNVNALELDDSALYLCACRLAGGRTDTQYFGPGTRLTVL.

V is TRBV4-3 and J is TRBJ2-2, with unresolved D. CDR1 is LGHNA and CDR2 is YSLEER in the germline V gene. V lost 0 bases to trimming and J lost 1 base, with 6 bases between them. CDR3 length: 15 amino acids. The CDR3 nucleotides read TGCGCCAGCAGCCAAGAGCCCAAGAACACCGGGGAGCTGTTTTTT. Its translation: CASSQEPKNTGELFF.

The chain carries TRBV19 and TRBJ1-1; 8 positions agree with TRBD1. Germline V gene sequence: CDR1 LNHDA, CDR2 SQIVND (reference sequence). J was trimmed by 11 bases and V by 2 bases; bases with no gene match: 4. The CDR3 consists of 12 residues. For the CDR3, the DNA is TGTGCCAGTAGTATACAGGGGGCTGGGGCTTTCTTT. Its translation is CASSIQGAGAFF.

The J gene is TRBJ2-5, the V gene TRBV20-1; D not certain. The germline gives CDR1 DFQATT, CDR2 SNEGSKA (reference sequence). V dropped 3 bases and J dropped 4 bases, with 9 bases sitting between them. CDR3 length equals 12 residues. DNA of the CDR3: TGCAGTGCTAGTCCCCAGTTAGAGACCCAGTACTTC. As protein: CSASPQLETQYF.

The genes are TRBV6-5 and TRBJ2-5, with D hard to call. The germline CDR1 and CDR2 sequences are MNHEY and SVGAGI. This CDR3 is 15 amino acids long. V was cut by 6 bases and J by 1 base, with 15 bases left in between. The DNA for the CDR3 is TGTGCCAGCAGAGCCCCGGACGGATTCCAAGAGACCCAGTACTTC. Translation gives CASRAPDGFQETQYF.

For the CDR3, the DNA is TGTGCCAGCAGTCGGGACAGGGGGCTTGAAGCTTTCTTT. As protein: CASSRDRGLEAFF. The chain is built from TRBV6-2 or TRBV6-3 and TRBJ1-1, with 12 bases matching TRBD1. V shed 5 bases and J 7 bases; nucleotides not matched to a gene: 2. CDR3 size: 13 residues. The germline V gene encodes CDR1 MNHEY and CDR2 SVGEGT.

The J gene is TRBJ2-7, the V gene TRBV4-2; the D is unclear. The CDR3 contains 14 residues. Trimming left V 2 bases short and J 12 bases short, with 20 bases between. Germline-derived CDR1 and CDR2 are LGHNA and YNFKEQ. The CDR3 loop is CASSQSPGSSDRYF. DNA of the CDR3: TGTGCCAGCAGCCAATCGCCCGGGTCCTCAGATCGGTACTTC.

The chain combines TRBV7-2 with TRBJ1-3, with 8 bases fitting TRBD1. V trimming: 4 bases; J trimming: 4 bases; junction bases outside the gene matches: 3. This CDR3 spans 14 amino acids. Germline V gene lookup returns CDR1 SGHTA and CDR2 FQGNSA. The CDR3 here is CASSSRTGGNTIYF. The CDR3 DNA is TGTGCCAGCAGCTCAAGGACAGGGGGAAACACCATATATTTT.

J is TRBJ2-2 and V is TRBV18; D unresolved. Germline values: CDR1 KGHSH, CDR2 LQKENI. Trimming took 4 bases from V and 6 from J, leaving 9 bases between them. CDR3 length: 13 amino acids. CDR3 nucleotides: TGTGCCAGCTCACAAAGGACGGCCGGGGAGCTGTTTTTT. Residues: CASSQRTAGELFF.

The chain has TRBV19 and TRBJ1-2; the D is unclear. Looked up from germline, CDR1 is LNHDA and CDR2 is SQIVND (reference sequence). The CDR3 consists of 16 residues. V was clipped by 1 base and J by 4 bases, with 16 bases between them. Here the CDR3 reads CASSIVSATGAYGYTF. In nucleotides, the CDR3 is TGTGCCAGTAGTATAGTGTCCGCCACCGGAGCCTATGGCTACACCTTC.

The chain is built from TRBV12-3 or TRBV12-4 and TRBJ2-1; unclear D gene. V was clipped by 4 bases and J by 4 bases, with 5 bases between them. The CDR3 loop spans 12 amino acids. CDR3 residues: CASSYAYNEQFF. As DNA, the CDR3 is TGTGCCAGCAGTTATGCATACAATGAGCAGTTCTTC.

The rearrangement joins TRBV28 to TRBJ1-5; unclear D gene. CDR3 length equals 14 residues. V was pared by 3 bases and J by 0 bases, with 6 bases between. Germline loops: CDR1 MDHEN, CDR2 SYDVKM. The CDR3 coding sequence is TGTGCCAGCAGTTTCGGGAATAGCAATCAGCCCCAGCATTTT. Translated: CASSFGNSNQPQHF.

This clone has just one count. The chain employs TRBV2 and TRBJ1-5; D remains ambiguous. The CDR3 covers 13 residues. With 10 bases removed from V and 4 bases from J, the gap between germline ends came to 14 bases. Germline CDR1 is SNHLY and CDR2 is FYNNEI. This chain's CDR3 is CAIKNAGNQPQHF. The CDR3 coding sequence is TGTGCCATCAAGAATGCAGGAAATCAGCCCCAGCATTTT. The complete variable domain, with remaining parts taken from reference TRBV2 and TRBJ1-5, reads EPEVTQTPSHQVTQMGQEVILRCVPISNHLYFYWYRQILGQKVEFLVSFYNNEISEKSEIFDDQFSVERPDGSNFTLKIRSTKLEDSAMYFCAIKNAGNQPQHFGDGTRLSIL.

V usage is TRBV4-3 and J usage is TRBJ2-1; D might be TRBD1 or TRBD2, each matching 5 bases. CDR3 length equals 15 residues. V was cut by 0 bases and J by 5 bases, with 11 bases left in between. Germline V gives CDR1 LGHNA, CDR2 YSLEER. The CDR3 sequence is CASSQEEAGHNEQFF. The CDR3 coding sequence is TGCGCCAGCAGCCAAGAGGAGGCAGGGCACAATGAGCAGTTCTTC.

This chain connects TRBV9 to TRBJ2-3; 7 bases line up with TRBD1. Germline values: CDR1 SGDLS, CDR2 YYNGEE. The CDR3 is 15 amino acids. The junction had 11 bases not matched to a gene; V was cut back by 6 bases and J by 4 bases. The CDR3 bases are TGTGCCAGCACAAGACAGGGCCTCTCTGCAGATACGCAGTATTTT. Translated, it gives CASTRQGLSADTQYF.

This chain's CDR3 is CASSPGGGRSGANVLTF. CDR3 DNA sequence: TGTGCCAGCAGCCCCGGGGGGGGGCGCTCTGGGGCCAACGTCCTGACTTTC. The chain has TRBV7-9 and TRBJ2-6, with 8 bases matching TRBD2. With 5 bases clipped from V and 0 bases from J, the junction kept 6 bases outside the gene matches. The CDR3 is 17 residues long. Germline CDR1 is SEHNR and CDR2 is FQNEAQ (reference sequence).

The chain's CDR3 is CASSPGQLRSGTEAFF. CDR3 sequence (DNA): TGTGCCAGCAGCCCAGGTCAGCTCCGCTCGGGGACTGAAGCTTTCTTT. The chain is built from TRBV5-4 and TRBJ1-1, with D unresolved. The V gene lost 4 bases and the J gene lost 5 bases, with 21 bases spanning the gap. This CDR3 contains 16 residues. Germline CDR1 SGHNT, CDR2 YYREEE (reference sequence).